These T cell receptor beta chains were read from a single sample in a study. TCRdb called the reads again in MiXCR, with one record for every CDR3 protein. The data hold about 15,000 distinct CDR3 sequences, with around 34% observed a single time. Sequenced material: blood. The receptors here all came from a human donor. Both conserved end residues are trimmed from each CDR3. The D gene is left open where the match is weak.

V gene: TRBV29-1
D gene: .
J gene: TRBJ2-7
CDR3 protein: SVATEYEQY

V gene: TRBV28
D gene: .
J gene: TRBJ1-5
CDR3 protein: ASSLWTPRPQRMPNNQPRH

V gene: TRBV14
D gene: TRBD2
J gene: TRBJ2-1
CDR3 protein: ASSQETSGGFYNEQF

V gene: TRBV4-3
D gene: .
J gene: TRBJ2-7
CDR3 protein: ASSQDPTGDDPYEQY

V gene: TRBV4-2
D gene: TRBD2
J gene: TRBJ2-1
CDR3 protein: ASSQDPLAGAEQF

V gene: TRBV4-3
D gene: .
J gene: TRBJ1-3
CDR3 protein: ASSQDGSGNTIY

V gene: TRBV4-3
D gene: .
J gene: TRBJ2-3
CDR3 protein: ASSQASYGSTDTQY

V gene: TRBV4-3
D gene: .
J gene: TRBJ2-7
CDR3 protein: ASSQKFPTRAYEQY

V gene: TRBV5-6
D gene: .
J gene: TRBJ2-7
CDR3 protein: AAMEGNSYEQY

V gene: TRBV4-1
D gene: .
J gene: TRBJ2-7
CDR3 protein: ASSQVALLQY

V gene: TRBV4-3
D gene: .
J gene: TRBJ2-7
CDR3 protein: ASSQDLASSEQY

V gene: TRBV29-1
D gene: .
J gene: TRBJ2-1
CDR3 protein: SLSGSYNEQF

V gene: TRBV4-3
D gene: .
J gene: TRBJ1-1
CDR3 protein: ASSLGPEAF

V gene: TRBV19
D gene: .
J gene: TRBJ2-7
CDR3 protein: ASSMGRGAYEQY

V gene: TRBV4-3
D gene: .
J gene: TRBJ1-6
CDR3 protein: ASSQDGEGGGSPLH

V gene: TRBV29-1
D gene: .
J gene: TRBJ2-1
CDR3 protein: SGTYNEQF

V gene: TRBV20-1
D gene: .
J gene: TRBJ2-3
CDR3 protein: SAPPYSRTDTQY

V gene: TRBV7-3
D gene: .
J gene: TRBJ2-7
CDR3 protein: ASSVQAGGREQY

V gene: TRBV7-2
D gene: TRBD1
J gene: TRBJ2-4
CDR3 protein: ASSDTGQGLNIQY

V gene: TRBV14
D gene: TRBD2
J gene: TRBJ2-1
CDR3 protein: ASSQRLAEYNEQF

V gene: TRBV19
D gene: TRBD1
J gene: TRBJ2-7
CDR3 protein: ASSMGQGYEQY

V gene: TRBV4-3
D gene: .
J gene: TRBJ1-6
CDR3 protein: ASKGYNSPLH

V gene: TRBV4-3
D gene: TRBD2
J gene: TRBJ2-7
CDR3 protein: ASSQLIAGTYEQY

V gene: TRBV4-1
D gene: TRBD1
J gene: TRBJ2-7
CDR3 protein: ASSQGAGQGAEQY

V gene: TRBV29-1
D gene: .
J gene: TRBJ1-1
CDR3 protein: SAGVGPGTEAF

V gene: TRBV4-3
D gene: TRBD2
J gene: TRBJ2-2
CDR3 protein: ASSQGPSGNTGELF

V gene: TRBV4-3
D gene: .
J gene: TRBJ2-2
CDR3 protein: ASSPRTETGELF

V gene: TRBV14
D gene: .
J gene: TRBJ1-1
CDR3 protein: ASSQVSMSVLYGEAF

V gene: TRBV14
D gene: .
J gene: TRBJ2-2
CDR3 protein: ASSQEGPRAGELF

V gene: TRBV29-1
D gene: TRBD1
J gene: TRBJ1-1
CDR3 protein: SVEDGGQGVPEAF

V gene: TRBV29-1
D gene: .
J gene: TRBJ1-1
CDR3 protein: SVAEGRNSEAF

V gene: TRBV4-3
D gene: .
J gene: TRBJ2-7
CDR3 protein: ASSHGAGSYEQY

V gene: TRBV29-1
D gene: .
J gene: TRBJ2-1
CDR3 protein: SVVGFGPYNEQF